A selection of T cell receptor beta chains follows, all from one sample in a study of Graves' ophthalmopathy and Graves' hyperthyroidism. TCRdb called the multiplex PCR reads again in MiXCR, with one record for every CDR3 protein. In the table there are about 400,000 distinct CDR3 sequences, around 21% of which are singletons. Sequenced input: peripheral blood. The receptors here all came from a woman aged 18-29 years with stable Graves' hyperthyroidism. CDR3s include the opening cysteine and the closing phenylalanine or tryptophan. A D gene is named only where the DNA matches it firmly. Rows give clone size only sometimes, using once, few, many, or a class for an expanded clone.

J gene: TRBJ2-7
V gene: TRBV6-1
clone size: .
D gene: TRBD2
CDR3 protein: CASSVGLAGLVSYEQYF
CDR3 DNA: TGTGCCAGCAGTGTGGGACTAGCGGGACTTGTCTCCTACGAGCAGTACTTC

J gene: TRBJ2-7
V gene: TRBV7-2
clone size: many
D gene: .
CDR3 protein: CASSRSKSYEQYF
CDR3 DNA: TGTGCCAGCAGCCGATCAAAGTCCTACGAGCAGTACTTC

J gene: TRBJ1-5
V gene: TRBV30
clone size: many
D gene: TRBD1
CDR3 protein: CAWSQNRGGNQPQHF
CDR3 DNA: TGTGCCTGGAGTCAGAACAGGGGTGGCAATCAGCCCCAGCATTTT

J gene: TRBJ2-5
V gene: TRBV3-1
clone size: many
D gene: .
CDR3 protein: CASSPGRQPETQYF
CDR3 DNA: TGTGCCAGCAGCCCGGGACGTCAGCCGGAGACCCAGTACTTC

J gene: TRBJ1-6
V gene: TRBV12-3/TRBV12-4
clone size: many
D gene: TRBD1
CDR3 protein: CASSWGQGHSPLHF
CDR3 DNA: TGTGCCAGCAGTTGGGGACAGGGACATTCACCCCTCCACTTT

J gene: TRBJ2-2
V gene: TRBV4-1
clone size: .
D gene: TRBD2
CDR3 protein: CASSQEWTGGDGKLFF
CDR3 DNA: TGCGCCAGCAGCCAAGAATGGACGGGAGGGGACGGGAAGCTGTTTTTT

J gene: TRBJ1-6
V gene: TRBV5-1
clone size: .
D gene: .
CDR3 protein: CASSRLQDNSPLHF
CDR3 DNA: TGCGCCAGCAGCCGCCTACAGGATAATTCACCCCTCCACTTT

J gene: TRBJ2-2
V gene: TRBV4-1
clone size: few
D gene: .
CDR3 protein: CASSQGVRQAAGELFF
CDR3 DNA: TGCGCCAGCAGCCAAGGAGTTCGACAGGCGGCCGGGGAGCTGTTTTTT

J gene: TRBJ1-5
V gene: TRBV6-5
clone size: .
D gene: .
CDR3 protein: CASSYPSHREHQPQHF
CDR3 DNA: TGTGCCAGCAGTTACCCATCCCACAGGGAGCATCAGCCCCAGCATTTT

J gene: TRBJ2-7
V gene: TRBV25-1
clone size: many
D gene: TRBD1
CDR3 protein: CAGSEFLGQGYEQYF
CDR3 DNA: TGTGCCGGCAGTGAATTCCTTGGACAGGGCTACGAGCAGTACTTC

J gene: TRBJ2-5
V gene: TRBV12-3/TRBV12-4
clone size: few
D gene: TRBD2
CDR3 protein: CASRREAGGQETQYF
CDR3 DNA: TGTGCCAGCAGACGAGAAGCGGGGGGCCAAGAGACCCAGTACTTC

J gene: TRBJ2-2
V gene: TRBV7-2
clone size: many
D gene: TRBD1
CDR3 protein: CASSQTGWELFF
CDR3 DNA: TGTGCCAGCAGCCAGACAGGGTGGGAGCTGTTTTTT

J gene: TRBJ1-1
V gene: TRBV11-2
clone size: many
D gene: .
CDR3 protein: CASSLNSAYTEAFF
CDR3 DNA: TGTGCCAGCAGCTTAAACTCGGCGTACACTGAAGCTTTCTTT

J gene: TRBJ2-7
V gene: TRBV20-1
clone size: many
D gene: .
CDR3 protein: CSARDVGTKQYF
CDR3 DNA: TGCAGTGCTAGAGATGTCGGGACCAAGCAGTACTTC

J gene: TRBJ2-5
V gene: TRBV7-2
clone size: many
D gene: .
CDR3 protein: CASSLRGGLGETQYF
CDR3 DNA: TGTGCCAGCAGCCTAAGGGGGGGGCTGGGAGAGACCCAGTACTTC

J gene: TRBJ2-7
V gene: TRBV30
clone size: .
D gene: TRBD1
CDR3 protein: CAWSVPGTGIYEQYF
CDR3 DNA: TGTGCCTGGAGTGTACCCGGGACAGGGATCTACGAGCAGTACTTC

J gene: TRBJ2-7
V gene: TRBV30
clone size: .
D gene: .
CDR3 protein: CAWSGLSDKYEQYF
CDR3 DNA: TGTGCCTGGAGTGGTCTCAGCGATAAATACGAGCAGTACTTC

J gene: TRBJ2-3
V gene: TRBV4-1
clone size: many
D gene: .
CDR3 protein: CASSQESGTDTQYF
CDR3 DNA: TGCGCCAGCAGCCAAGAGTCGGGGACAGATACGCAGTATTTT

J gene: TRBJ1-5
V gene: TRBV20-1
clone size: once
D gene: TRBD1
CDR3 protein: CSARRGQVNQPQHF
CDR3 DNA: TGCAGTGCTCGGAGGGGACAGGTCAATCAGCCCCAGCATTTT

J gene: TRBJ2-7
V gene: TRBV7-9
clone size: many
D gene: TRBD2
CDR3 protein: CASSLQRGLSYEQYF
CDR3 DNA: TGTGCCAGCAGCTTGCAGCGGGGCCTTTCCTACGAGCAGTACTTC

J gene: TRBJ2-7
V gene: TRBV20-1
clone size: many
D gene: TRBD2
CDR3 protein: CSAPGLAGAGEQYF
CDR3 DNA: TGCAGTGCCCCAGGACTAGCGGGAGCAGGGGAGCAGTACTTC

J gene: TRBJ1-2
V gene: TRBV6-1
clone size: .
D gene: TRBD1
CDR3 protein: CASLRNDRAGYTF
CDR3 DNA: TGTGCCAGTCTTAGGAACGACAGGGCTGGCTACACCTTC

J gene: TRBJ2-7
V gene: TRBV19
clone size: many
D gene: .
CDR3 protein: CASSIGKGVGSYEQYF
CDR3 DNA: TGTGCCAGTAGTATAGGCAAAGGGGTTGGATCCTACGAGCAGTACTTC

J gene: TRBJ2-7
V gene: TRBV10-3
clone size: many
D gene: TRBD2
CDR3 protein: CAISESGLVIHEQYF
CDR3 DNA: TGTGCCATCAGTGAGTCGGGACTAGTAATCCACGAGCAGTACTTC

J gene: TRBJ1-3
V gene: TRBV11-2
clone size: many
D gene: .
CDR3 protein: CASSLEGVSGNTIYF
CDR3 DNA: TGTGCCAGCAGCTTAGAAGGAGTCTCTGGAAACACCATATATTTT

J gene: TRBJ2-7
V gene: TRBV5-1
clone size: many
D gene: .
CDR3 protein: CASSFTGQSYEQYF
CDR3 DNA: TGCGCCAGCAGCTTTACCGGGCAGTCCTACGAGCAGTACTTC

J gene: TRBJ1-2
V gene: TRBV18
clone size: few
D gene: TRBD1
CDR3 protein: CASSPRTGGLWYGYTF
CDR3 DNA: TGTGCCAGCTCACCAAGGACAGGGGGCCTTTGGTATGGCTACACCTTC

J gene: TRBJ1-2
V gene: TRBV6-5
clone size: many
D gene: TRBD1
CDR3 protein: CASSYDRQGYGYTF
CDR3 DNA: TGTGCCAGCAGTTACGATCGACAGGGCTATGGCTACACCTTC

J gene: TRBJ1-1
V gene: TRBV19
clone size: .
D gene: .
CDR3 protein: CASSVPRVGGEAFF
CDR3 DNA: TGTGCCAGTAGTGTTCCCAGGGTTGGTGGCGAAGCTTTCTTT

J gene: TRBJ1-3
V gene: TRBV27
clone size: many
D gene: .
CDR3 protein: CASSSVYSGNTIYF
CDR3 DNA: TGTGCCAGCAGTTCTGTGTATTCTGGAAACACCATATATTTT

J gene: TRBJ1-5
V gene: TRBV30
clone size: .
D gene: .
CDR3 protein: CAWSPTVGDVQPQHF
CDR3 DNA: TGTGCCTGGAGTCCCACGGTAGGGGATGTTCAGCCCCAGCATTTT

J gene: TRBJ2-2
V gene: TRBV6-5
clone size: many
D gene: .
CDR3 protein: CASSYSSRRGELFF
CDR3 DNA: TGTGCCAGCAGTTACTCATCCCGCCGTGGGGAGCTGTTTTTT

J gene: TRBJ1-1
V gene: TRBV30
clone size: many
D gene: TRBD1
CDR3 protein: CAGQGGFKAFF
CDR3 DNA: TGTGCCGGACAGGGGGGATTTAAAGCTTTCTTT

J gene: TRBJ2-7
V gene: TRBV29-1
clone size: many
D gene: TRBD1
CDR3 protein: CSVTGTATYEQYF
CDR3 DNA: TGCAGCGTCACCGGGACAGCCACCTACGAGCAGTACTTC